This T cell receptor beta chain emerged from a study of breast tumors, draining lymph nodes, adjacent tissues. Notes on the study in general: The lymph node origin of tumor T cells was framed as consistent with a hypothesis, not demonstrated. Data fit most tumor T cells coming from lymph node, expanding in tumor.

Samples came from axillary lymph nodes draining the breast cancer. Turning to this clonotype: Its antigen is not known. Mismatch with germline at one junction end may stem from a read error.

This CDR3 contains 14 residues. CDR1 and CDR2 from the germline V gene are SGHDN and FVKESK. TCRdb reanalysed the multiplex PCR reads using MiXCR and keeps one entry per CDR3 protein. Of over 130,000 distinct CDR3 sequences in the sample, 32% are singletons; the top ten hold around 2.5%. This receptor was identified in a female donor with breast cancer. Some clones in this sample may be carry-over from other donors' samples. The V gene is TRBV14, the J gene TRBJ1-5; no firm D call. The sequencing sample was made of axillary lymph node tissue. In nucleotides, the CDR3 is TGTGCCAGCGGCCAAGATATCAGTAATCAGCCCCAGCACTTT. Translated: CASGQDISNQPQHF.